The T cell receptor beta chain described here comes from a study of T-cell memory formation after mild COVID-19. Study-level information: TCR clusters were mostly donor specific. Whole-study results and caveats: That cross-reactive memory joined was suggested by some responding clones appearing in pre-infection memory. Clones that shrank (day 15 to 85) were balanced CD4/CD8, whereas later expanders leaned CD4+. Still unconfirmed is whether the second-wave clones peaking on day 37 recognized SARS-CoV-2.

TCRdb used MiXCR to reprocess the 5' RACE reads, holding one entry per CDR3 protein. The sample includes roughly 280,000 distinct CDR3 sequences, about 17% of them seen just once. This clonotype was detected only a few times. The target antigen is unknown. The sequenced sample consisted of PBMCs or a T cell subset sorted from them (not recorded which). The TCR originated in a young man who had mild COVID-19 (a few samples of this study predate the infection). Cell type and time point are not known.

The CDR3 protein is CASSFRDPSTREQFF. DNA of the CDR3: TGCGCCAGCAGCTTCCGGGACCCATCGACGCGGGAGCAGTTCTTC. The V call is TRBV5-1, the J call TRBJ2-1; possibly TRBD1 or TRBD2 for D (5 bases each). V was cut by 2 bases and J by 10 bases, with 19 bases left in between. The V gene's germline CDR1 is SGHRS and CDR2 YFSETQ. The CDR3 consists of 15 residues.